Sequencing of this TCR beta chain was carried out in a study of post-analysis software for immune sequencing data. The wider study: Progressive-relapsing, secondary progressive and relapsing-remitting multiple sclerosis were among the disease courses included. Broader study findings: Controls' normalized Chao1 diversity significantly exceeded that of multiple sclerosis patients. Controls had lower frequencies than patients of about 5 TRBV segments, which included TRBV5-6, TRBV5-1 and TRBV20-1.

The CDR3 runs 18 residues. Germline CDR1 reads MNHNS; CDR2 reads SASEGT. Germline trimming cut 1 base from V and 7 bases from J; bases unmatched to any gene: 12. Remarks on this clonotype: What it recognizes is unknown.

Every TCR beta cDNA library bore unique molecular identifiers. One entry per CDR3 protein results from TCRdb running MiXCR on the PCR reads. The repertoire includes 700,000 to 900,000 distinct CDR3 sequences, 40% to 55% of them detected once, and around 4.7% sits in the top ten. The chain has TRBV6-1 and TRBJ2-1; 11 nucleotides line up with TRBD2. This receptor was taken from a girl aged 10-17 years with multiple sclerosis. The sample taken for sequencing was blood. As DNA, the CDR3 is TGTGCCAGCAGTGAAGAGATGAGGGGTAGCGGGAGGGAAAATGAGCAGTTCTTC. Translated: CASSEEMRGSGRENEQFF.